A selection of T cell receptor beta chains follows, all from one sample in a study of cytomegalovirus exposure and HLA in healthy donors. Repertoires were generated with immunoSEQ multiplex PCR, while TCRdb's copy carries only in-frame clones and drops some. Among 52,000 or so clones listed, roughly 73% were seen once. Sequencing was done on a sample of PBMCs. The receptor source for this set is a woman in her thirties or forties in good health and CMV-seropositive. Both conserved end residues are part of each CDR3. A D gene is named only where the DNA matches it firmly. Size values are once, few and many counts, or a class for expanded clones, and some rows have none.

cdr3_nt: TGTGCCAGCAGCGATACAGGAGTTGGGAACACTGAAGCTTTCTTT
cdr3_aa: CASSDTGVGNTEAFF
d_call: .
cdr3_length: 15
j_call: TRBJ1-1
v_call: TRBV2
clone_size: .

cdr3_nt: TGTGCCAGCAGCCAGCCTCAGGGAGGGGCTCAGCCCCAGCATTTT
cdr3_aa: CASSQPQGGAQPQHF
d_call: .
cdr3_length: 15
j_call: TRBJ1-5
v_call: TRBV6-1
clone_size: .

cdr3_nt: TGTGCCAGCAGCTATCCGGGACACTCCTACAATGAGCAGTTCTTC
cdr3_aa: CASSYPGHSYNEQFF
d_call: .
cdr3_length: 15
j_call: TRBJ2-1
v_call: TRBV7-9
clone_size: once

cdr3_nt: TGCGCCAGCAGACAGCTGATGAACACTGAAGCTTTCTTT
cdr3_aa: CASRQLMNTEAFF
d_call: .
cdr3_length: 13
j_call: TRBJ1-1
v_call: TRBV4-1
clone_size: .

cdr3_nt: TGCGCCAGCAACCCGGGGGGTAGCGGGGGGGCCAGGGAGACCCAGTACTTC
cdr3_aa: CASNPGGSGGARETQYF
d_call: TRBD2
cdr3_length: 17
j_call: TRBJ2-5
v_call: TRBV10-2
clone_size: .

cdr3_nt: TGTGCCAGCTCACCAGAAAGAGGCAATGAGCAGTTCTTC
cdr3_aa: CASSPERGNEQFF
d_call: .
cdr3_length: 13
j_call: TRBJ2-1
v_call: TRBV18
clone_size: .

cdr3_nt: TGTGCCAGTAGACGGGATCCGACAGGAAACACCATATATTTT
cdr3_aa: CASRRDPTGNTIYF
d_call: .
cdr3_length: 14
j_call: TRBJ1-3
v_call: TRBV19
clone_size: few

cdr3_nt: TGTGCCAGCAGATGGACTAGCGGGGGTTACTACAATGAGCAGTTCTTC
cdr3_aa: CASRWTSGGYYNEQFF
d_call: TRBD2
cdr3_length: 16
j_call: TRBJ2-1
v_call: TRBV28
clone_size: .

cdr3_nt: TGTGCCACCAGCAGGCTAGCGGGGTCAGATACGCAGTATTTT
cdr3_aa: CATSRLAGSDTQYF
d_call: TRBD2
cdr3_length: 14
j_call: TRBJ2-3
v_call: TRBV15
clone_size: .

cdr3_nt: TGTGCCAGCACCAACACCCGGCCCGGGAATTCACCCCTCCACTTT
cdr3_aa: CASTNTRPGNSPLHF
d_call: .
cdr3_length: 15
j_call: TRBJ1-6
v_call: TRBV5-8
clone_size: .

cdr3_nt: TGTGCCAGCAGGGACACAGGTCATCAAGCGGGTACGCAGTATTTT
cdr3_aa: CASRDTGHQAGTQYF
d_call: .
cdr3_length: 15
j_call: TRBJ2-3
v_call: TRBV7-2
clone_size: .

cdr3_nt: TGCGCCAGCAGCTTGGGCCGGGGTAGTGGCAATGAGCAGTTCTTC
cdr3_aa: CASSLGRGSGNEQFF
d_call: .
cdr3_length: 15
j_call: TRBJ2-1
v_call: TRBV5-1
clone_size: .

cdr3_nt: TGTGCCAGCAGCCGCAGGGGAGGGGAGCTGTTTTTT
cdr3_aa: CASSRRGGELFF
d_call: .
cdr3_length: 12
j_call: TRBJ2-2
v_call: TRBV2
clone_size: .

cdr3_nt: TGTGCCAGCAGTTCCACCGGGACAGGGGTCGGGGAGCTGTTTTTT
cdr3_aa: CASSSTGTGVGELFF
d_call: TRBD1
cdr3_length: 15
j_call: TRBJ2-2
v_call: TRBV6-6
clone_size: once

cdr3_nt: TGTGCCAGCAGTTACCTCCCTGGTGGGGAGTATGGCTACACCTTC
cdr3_aa: CASSYLPGGEYGYTF
d_call: .
cdr3_length: 15
j_call: TRBJ1-2
v_call: TRBV6-5
clone_size: .

cdr3_nt: TGTGCCAGCAGCCTTCCCGGGACAGGGGCCAACGTCCTGACTTTC
cdr3_aa: CASSLPGTGANVLTF
d_call: .
cdr3_length: 15
j_call: TRBJ2-6
v_call: TRBV7-2
clone_size: .

cdr3_nt: TGTGCCAGCACCACGGACAGATGGACTGAAGCTTTCTTT
cdr3_aa: CASTTDRWTEAFF
d_call: .
cdr3_length: 13
j_call: TRBJ1-1
v_call: TRBV6-5
clone_size: .

cdr3_nt: TGCGCCAGCAGCCAAGCAGATAGCGGGGGTCCTTCAGATACGCAGTATTTT
cdr3_aa: CASSQADSGGPSDTQYF
d_call: TRBD2
cdr3_length: 17
j_call: TRBJ2-3
v_call: TRBV4-1
clone_size: .

cdr3_nt: TGTGCCAGTAGTCCCCGGGGACAGGTGGACCAAGCTTTCTTT
cdr3_aa: CASSPRGQVDQAFF
d_call: TRBD1
cdr3_length: 14
j_call: TRBJ1-1
v_call: TRBV19
clone_size: .

cdr3_nt: TGTGCCAGCAGCGTGGTCACAGGTCCCTCGGCACCCCTCCACTTT
cdr3_aa: CASSVVTGPSAPLHF
d_call: .
cdr3_length: 15
j_call: TRBJ1-6
v_call: TRBV7-3
clone_size: .

cdr3_nt: TGTGCCAGCAGTCCAACAGGGGCTGACACCGGGGAGCTGTTTTTT
cdr3_aa: CASSPTGADTGELFF
d_call: TRBD1
cdr3_length: 15
j_call: TRBJ2-2
v_call: TRBV6-4
clone_size: .

cdr3_nt: TGCAGCGTTGAAGGGATCCTAGCGGGGCGCACAGATACGCAGTATTTT
cdr3_aa: CSVEGILAGRTDTQYF
d_call: TRBD2
cdr3_length: 16
j_call: TRBJ2-3
v_call: TRBV29-1
clone_size: .

cdr3_nt: TGTGCCAGCAGCTTAGGCGACAGATACAATGAGCAGTTCTTC
cdr3_aa: CASSLGDRYNEQFF
d_call: .
cdr3_length: 14
j_call: TRBJ2-1
v_call: TRBV7-3
clone_size: .

cdr3_nt: TGCGCCAGCAGCTTGCTCGGCACCGGGGAGCTGTTTTTT
cdr3_aa: CASSLLGTGELFF
d_call: .
cdr3_length: 13
j_call: TRBJ2-2
v_call: TRBV5-1
clone_size: .

cdr3_nt: TGTGCCAGCGAAACCGGGGGGGTTTCTGGAAACACCATATATTTT
cdr3_aa: CASETGGVSGNTIYF
d_call: .
cdr3_length: 15
j_call: TRBJ1-3
v_call: TRBV28
clone_size: .

cdr3_nt: TGTGCCAGCAGCTTTGGACAGGGCAAAGAGACCCAGTACTTC
cdr3_aa: CASSFGQGKETQYF
d_call: TRBD1
cdr3_length: 14
j_call: TRBJ2-5
v_call: TRBV13
clone_size: once

cdr3_nt: TGCGCCAGCAGCCAAGGGCGGGGGCAAAGCCCCTATGGCTACACCTTC
cdr3_aa: CASSQGRGQSPYGYTF
d_call: .
cdr3_length: 16
j_call: TRBJ1-2
v_call: TRBV4-3
clone_size: .

cdr3_nt: TGTGCCAGCACACTGACAGGGGGGGTCAATCAGCCCCAGCATTTT
cdr3_aa: CASTLTGGVNQPQHF
d_call: TRBD1
cdr3_length: 15
j_call: TRBJ1-5
v_call: TRBV28
clone_size: .

cdr3_nt: TGTGCCAGCAGTGAAAGGGACTTTAGCACAGATACGCAGTATTTT
cdr3_aa: CASSERDFSTDTQYF
d_call: .
cdr3_length: 15
j_call: TRBJ2-3
v_call: TRBV25-1
clone_size: once

cdr3_nt: TGTGCCAGCTCGCCCGGGACAGGGCCCTACGAGCAGTACTTC
cdr3_aa: CASSPGTGPYEQYF
d_call: TRBD1
cdr3_length: 14
j_call: TRBJ2-7
v_call: TRBV18
clone_size: .

cdr3_nt: TGCGCCAGCAGCCAAGATCCTAGCGGGGGCGTGAATACGCAGTATTTT
cdr3_aa: CASSQDPSGGVNTQYF
d_call: TRBD2
cdr3_length: 16
j_call: TRBJ2-3
v_call: TRBV4-3
clone_size: few

cdr3_nt: TGTGCCAGCAGCCGCCCCGGGACTACCACAGATACGCAGTATTTT
cdr3_aa: CASSRPGTTTDTQYF
d_call: TRBD2
cdr3_length: 15
j_call: TRBJ2-3
v_call: TRBV14
clone_size: .

cdr3_nt: TGCAGCGTGCTGGGAGCTAATGAAAAACTGTTTTTT
cdr3_aa: CSVLGANEKLFF
d_call: .
cdr3_length: 12
j_call: TRBJ1-4
v_call: TRBV29-1
clone_size: once

cdr3_nt: TGTGCCAGCAGGGGGACAGCGAACACTGAAGCTTTCTTT
cdr3_aa: CASRGTANTEAFF
d_call: TRBD1
cdr3_length: 13
j_call: TRBJ1-1
v_call: TRBV6-5
clone_size: .

cdr3_nt: TGTGCCAGCTCGGGGATGGGGGGAGCTTTCTTT
cdr3_aa: CASSGMGGAFF
d_call: .
cdr3_length: 11
j_call: TRBJ1-1
v_call: TRBV6-5
clone_size: .

cdr3_nt: TGTGCCAGCAGGACTAGCGGGGGGGCCATAAAAGATACGCAGTATTTT
cdr3_aa: CASRTSGGAIKDTQYF
d_call: TRBD2
cdr3_length: 16
j_call: TRBJ2-3
v_call: TRBV6-6
clone_size: .

cdr3_nt: TGTGCCAGCACTCGGTCCTACAATGAGCAGTTCTTC
cdr3_aa: CASTRSYNEQFF
d_call: .
cdr3_length: 12
j_call: TRBJ2-1
v_call: TRBV2
clone_size: few

cdr3_nt: TGTGCCAGCAGGACAGCGGGGGGATTGAACATTCAGTACTTC
cdr3_aa: CASRTAGGLNIQYF
d_call: TRBD2
cdr3_length: 14
j_call: TRBJ2-4
v_call: TRBV27
clone_size: .

cdr3_nt: TGTGCCAGCAGTCTCTCGGGCGGGGACGAGCAGTACTTC
cdr3_aa: CASSLSGGDEQYF
d_call: .
cdr3_length: 13
j_call: TRBJ2-7
v_call: TRBV7-9
clone_size: few

cdr3_nt: TGTGCCAGCAGCTTTATAGAAGAGACCCAGTACTTC
cdr3_aa: CASSFIEETQYF
d_call: .
cdr3_length: 12
j_call: TRBJ2-5
v_call: TRBV7-9
clone_size: .

cdr3_nt: TGTGCCAGCTCACCGGGGGGATTAACAGGCGAGCAGTACTTC
cdr3_aa: CASSPGGLTGEQYF
d_call: .
cdr3_length: 14
j_call: TRBJ2-7
v_call: TRBV18
clone_size: .

cdr3_nt: TGTGCCAGCAGCTTTGCGGATACGCAGTATTTT
cdr3_aa: CASSFADTQYF
d_call: .
cdr3_length: 11
j_call: TRBJ2-3
v_call: TRBV11-2
clone_size: .

cdr3_nt: TGTGCCAGCAGTTACTCGAGACTAGCGGGGCTCAATGAGCAGTTCTTC
cdr3_aa: CASSYSRLAGLNEQFF
d_call: TRBD2
cdr3_length: 16
j_call: TRBJ2-1
v_call: TRBV6-5
clone_size: .